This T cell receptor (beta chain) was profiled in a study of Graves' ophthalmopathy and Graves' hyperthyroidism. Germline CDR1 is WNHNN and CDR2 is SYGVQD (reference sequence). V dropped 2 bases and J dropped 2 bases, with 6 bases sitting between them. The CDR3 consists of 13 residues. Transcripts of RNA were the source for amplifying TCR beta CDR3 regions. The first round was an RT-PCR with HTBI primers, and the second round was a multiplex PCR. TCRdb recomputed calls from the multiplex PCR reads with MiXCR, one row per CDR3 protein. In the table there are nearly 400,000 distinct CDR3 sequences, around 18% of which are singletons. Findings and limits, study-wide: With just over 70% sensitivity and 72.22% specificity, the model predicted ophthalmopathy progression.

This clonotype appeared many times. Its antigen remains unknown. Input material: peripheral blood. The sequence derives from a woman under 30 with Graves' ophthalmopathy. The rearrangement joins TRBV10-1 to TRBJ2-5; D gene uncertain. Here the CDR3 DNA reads TGCGCCAGCAGTGAGGCGGTGCAAGAGACCCAGTACTTC. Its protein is CASSEAVQETQYF.